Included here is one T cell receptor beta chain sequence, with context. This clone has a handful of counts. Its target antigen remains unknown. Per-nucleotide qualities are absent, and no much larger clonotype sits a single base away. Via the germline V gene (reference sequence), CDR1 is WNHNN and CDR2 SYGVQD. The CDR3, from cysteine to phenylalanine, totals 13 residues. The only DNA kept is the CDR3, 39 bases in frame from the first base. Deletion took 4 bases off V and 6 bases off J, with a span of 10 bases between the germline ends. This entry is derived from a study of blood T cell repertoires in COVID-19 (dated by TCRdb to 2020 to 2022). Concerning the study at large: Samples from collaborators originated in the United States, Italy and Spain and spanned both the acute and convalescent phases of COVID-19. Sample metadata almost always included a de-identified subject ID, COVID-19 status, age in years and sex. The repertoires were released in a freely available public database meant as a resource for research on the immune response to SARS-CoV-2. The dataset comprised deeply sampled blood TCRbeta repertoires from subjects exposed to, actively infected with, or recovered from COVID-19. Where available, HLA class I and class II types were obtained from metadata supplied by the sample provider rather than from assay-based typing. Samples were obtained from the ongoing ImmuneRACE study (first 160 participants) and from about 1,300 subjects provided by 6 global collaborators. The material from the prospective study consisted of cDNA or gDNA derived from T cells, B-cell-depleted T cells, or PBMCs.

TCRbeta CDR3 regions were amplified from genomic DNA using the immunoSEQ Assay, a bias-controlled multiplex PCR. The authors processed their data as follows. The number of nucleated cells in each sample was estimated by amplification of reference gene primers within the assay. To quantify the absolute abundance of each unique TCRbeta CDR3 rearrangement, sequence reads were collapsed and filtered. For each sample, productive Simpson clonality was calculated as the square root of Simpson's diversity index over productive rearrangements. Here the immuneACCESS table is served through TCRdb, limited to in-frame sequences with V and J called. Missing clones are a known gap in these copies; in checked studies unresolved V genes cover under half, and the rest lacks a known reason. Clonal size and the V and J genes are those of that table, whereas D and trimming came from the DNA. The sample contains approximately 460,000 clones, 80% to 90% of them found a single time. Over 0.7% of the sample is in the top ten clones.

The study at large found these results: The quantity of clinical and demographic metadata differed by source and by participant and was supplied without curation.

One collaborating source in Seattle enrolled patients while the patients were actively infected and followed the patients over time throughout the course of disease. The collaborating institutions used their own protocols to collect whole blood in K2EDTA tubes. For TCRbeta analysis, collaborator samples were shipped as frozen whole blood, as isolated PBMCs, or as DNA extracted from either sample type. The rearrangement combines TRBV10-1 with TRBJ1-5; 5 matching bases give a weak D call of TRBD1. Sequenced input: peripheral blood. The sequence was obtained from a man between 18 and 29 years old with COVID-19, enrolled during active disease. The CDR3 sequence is CASSGGAGQPQHF. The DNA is TGCGCCAGCAGTGGCGGGGCGGGTCAGCCCCAGCATTTT.